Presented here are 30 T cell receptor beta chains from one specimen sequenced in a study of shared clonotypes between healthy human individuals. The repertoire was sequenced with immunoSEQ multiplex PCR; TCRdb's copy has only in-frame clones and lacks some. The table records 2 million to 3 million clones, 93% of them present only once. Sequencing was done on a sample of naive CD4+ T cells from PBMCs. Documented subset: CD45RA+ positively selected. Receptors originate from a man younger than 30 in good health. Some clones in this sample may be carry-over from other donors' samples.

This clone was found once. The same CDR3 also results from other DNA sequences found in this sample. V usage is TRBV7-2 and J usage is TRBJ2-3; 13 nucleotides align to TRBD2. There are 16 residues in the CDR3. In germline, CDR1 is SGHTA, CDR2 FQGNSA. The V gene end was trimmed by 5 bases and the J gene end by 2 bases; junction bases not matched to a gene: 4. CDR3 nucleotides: TGTGCCAGCAGCCCCGGACTAGCGGGAGCCACAGATACGCAGTATTTT. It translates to CASSPGLAGATDTQYF.

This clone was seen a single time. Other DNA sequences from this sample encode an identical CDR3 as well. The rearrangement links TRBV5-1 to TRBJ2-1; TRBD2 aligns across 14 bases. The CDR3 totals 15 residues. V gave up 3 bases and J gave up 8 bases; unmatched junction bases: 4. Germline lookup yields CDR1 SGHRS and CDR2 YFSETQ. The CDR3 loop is CASSSGTSGSDEQFF. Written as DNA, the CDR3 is TGCGCCAGCAGCTCCGGGACTAGCGGGAGTGATGAGCAGTTCTTC.

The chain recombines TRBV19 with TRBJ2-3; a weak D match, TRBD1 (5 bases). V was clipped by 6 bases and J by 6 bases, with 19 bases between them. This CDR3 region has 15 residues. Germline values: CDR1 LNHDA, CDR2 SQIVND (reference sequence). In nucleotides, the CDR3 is TGTGCCAGTAGCACGTCGAGCCCCAGGGTGGATACGCAGTATTTT. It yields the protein CASSTSSPRVDTQYF.

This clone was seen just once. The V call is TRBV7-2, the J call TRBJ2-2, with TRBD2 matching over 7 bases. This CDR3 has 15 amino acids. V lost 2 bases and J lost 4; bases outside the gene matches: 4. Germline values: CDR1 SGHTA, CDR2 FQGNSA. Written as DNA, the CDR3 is TGTGCCAGCAGCTTATGGGCTAGCGGCACCGGGGAGCTGTTTTTT. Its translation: CASSLWASGTGELFF.

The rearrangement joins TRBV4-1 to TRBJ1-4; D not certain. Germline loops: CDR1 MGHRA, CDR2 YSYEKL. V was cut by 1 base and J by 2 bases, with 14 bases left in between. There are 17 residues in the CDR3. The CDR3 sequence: CASSQGFLGVTNEKLFF. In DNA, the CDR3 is TGCGCCAGCAGCCAAGGTTTTCTTGGGGTCACTAATGAAAAACTGTTTTTT.

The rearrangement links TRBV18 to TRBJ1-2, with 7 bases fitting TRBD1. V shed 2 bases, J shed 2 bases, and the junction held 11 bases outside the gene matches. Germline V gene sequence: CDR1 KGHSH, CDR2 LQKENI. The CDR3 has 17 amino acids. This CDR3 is CASSPFRTGQTNYGYTF. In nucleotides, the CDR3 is TGTGCCAGCTCACCATTCCGGACAGGACAGACCAACTATGGCTACACCTTC.

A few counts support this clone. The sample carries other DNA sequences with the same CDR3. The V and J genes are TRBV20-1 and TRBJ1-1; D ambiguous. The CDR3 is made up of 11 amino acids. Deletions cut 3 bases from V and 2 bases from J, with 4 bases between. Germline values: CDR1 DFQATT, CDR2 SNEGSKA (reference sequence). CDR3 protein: CSASTNTEAFF. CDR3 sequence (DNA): TGCAGTGCTAGCACCAACACTGAAGCTTTCTTT.

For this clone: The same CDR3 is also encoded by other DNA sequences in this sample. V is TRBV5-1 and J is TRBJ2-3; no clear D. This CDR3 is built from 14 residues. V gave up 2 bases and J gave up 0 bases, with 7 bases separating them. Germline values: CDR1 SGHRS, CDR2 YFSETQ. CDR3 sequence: CASSFLGSTDTQYF. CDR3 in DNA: TGCGCCAGCAGCTTCCTCGGGAGCACAGATACGCAGTATTTT.

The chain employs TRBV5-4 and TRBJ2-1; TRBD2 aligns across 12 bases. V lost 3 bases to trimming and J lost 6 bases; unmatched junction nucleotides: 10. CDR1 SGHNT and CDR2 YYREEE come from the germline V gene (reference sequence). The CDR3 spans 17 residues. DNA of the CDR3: TGTGCCAGCAGCTCACCCGCACTAGCGGGAGGAGGCAATGAGCAGTTCTTC. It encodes CASSSPALAGGGNEQFF.

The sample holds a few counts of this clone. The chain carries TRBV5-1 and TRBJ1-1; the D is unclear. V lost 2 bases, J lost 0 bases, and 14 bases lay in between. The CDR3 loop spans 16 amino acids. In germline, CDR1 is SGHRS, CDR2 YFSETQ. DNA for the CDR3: TGCGCCAGCAGCTTCGGCAGGTCCCCTATGAACACTGAAGCTTTCTTT. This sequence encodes CASSFGRSPMNTEAFF.

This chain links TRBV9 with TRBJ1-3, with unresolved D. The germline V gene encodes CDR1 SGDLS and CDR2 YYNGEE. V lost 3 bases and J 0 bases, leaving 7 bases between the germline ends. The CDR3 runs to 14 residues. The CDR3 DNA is TGTGCCAGCAGCGCCAGCTCCTCTGGAAACACCATATATTTT. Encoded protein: CASSASSSGNTIYF.

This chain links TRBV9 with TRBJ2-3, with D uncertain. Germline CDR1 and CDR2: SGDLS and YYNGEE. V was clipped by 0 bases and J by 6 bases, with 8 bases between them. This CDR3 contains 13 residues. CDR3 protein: CASSVELGDTQYF. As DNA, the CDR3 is TGTGCCAGCAGCGTAGAATTGGGGGATACGCAGTATTTT.

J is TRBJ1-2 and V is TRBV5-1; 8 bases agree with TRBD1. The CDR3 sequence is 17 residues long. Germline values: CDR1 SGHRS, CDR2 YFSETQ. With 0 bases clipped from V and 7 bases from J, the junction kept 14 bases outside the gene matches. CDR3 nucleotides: TGCGCCAGCAGCTTGGGCCGGGACAGGCCGACGGCGTTTGGCTACACCTTC. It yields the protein CASSLGRDRPTAFGYTF.

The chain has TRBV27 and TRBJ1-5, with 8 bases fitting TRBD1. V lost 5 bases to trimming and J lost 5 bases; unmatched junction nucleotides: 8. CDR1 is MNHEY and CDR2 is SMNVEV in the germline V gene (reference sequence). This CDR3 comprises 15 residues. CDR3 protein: CASSLGTGGDQPQHF. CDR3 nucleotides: TGTGCCAGCAGTCTGGGGACAGGTGGCGATCAGCCCCAGCATTTT.

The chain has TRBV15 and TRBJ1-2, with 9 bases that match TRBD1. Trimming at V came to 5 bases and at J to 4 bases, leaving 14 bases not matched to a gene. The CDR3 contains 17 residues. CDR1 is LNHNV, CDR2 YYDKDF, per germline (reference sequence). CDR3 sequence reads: CATSPEEGGQGIYGYTF. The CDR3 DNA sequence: TGTGCCACCAGCCCAGAGGAGGGGGGACAGGGCATCTATGGCTACACCTTC. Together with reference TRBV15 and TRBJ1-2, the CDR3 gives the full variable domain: DAMVIQNPRYQVTQFGKPVTLSCSQTLNHNVMYWYQQKSSQAPKLLFHYYDKDFNNEADTPDNFQSRRPNTSFCFLDIRSPGLGDTAMYLCATSPEEGGQGIYGYTFGSGTRLTVV.

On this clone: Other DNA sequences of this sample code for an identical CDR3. The CDR3 reads CASSRDRANTEAFF. CDR3 in DNA: TGTGCCAGCAGCCGAGACAGGGCCAACACTGAAGCTTTCTTT. This rearrangement joins TRBV7-3 to TRBJ1-1; 7 bases fit TRBD1. J gave up 2 bases and V 5 bases, and 5 bases lay outside the gene matches. Germline CDR1 SGHTA, CDR2 FQGTGA. The CDR3 is made up of 14 amino acids.

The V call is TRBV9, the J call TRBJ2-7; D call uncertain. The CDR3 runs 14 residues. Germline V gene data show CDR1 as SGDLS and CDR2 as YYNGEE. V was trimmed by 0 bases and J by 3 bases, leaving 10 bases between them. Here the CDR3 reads CASSVDGYGYEQYF. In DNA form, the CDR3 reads TGTGCCAGCAGCGTAGATGGGTATGGCTACGAGCAGTACTTC.

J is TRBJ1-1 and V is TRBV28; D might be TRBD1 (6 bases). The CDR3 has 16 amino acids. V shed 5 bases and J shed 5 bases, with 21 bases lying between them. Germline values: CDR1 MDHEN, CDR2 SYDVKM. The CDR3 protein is CASSLVLRGRKTEAFF. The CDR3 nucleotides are TGTGCCAGCAGTCTCGTCTTGAGGGGGAGAAAGACTGAAGCTTTCTTT.

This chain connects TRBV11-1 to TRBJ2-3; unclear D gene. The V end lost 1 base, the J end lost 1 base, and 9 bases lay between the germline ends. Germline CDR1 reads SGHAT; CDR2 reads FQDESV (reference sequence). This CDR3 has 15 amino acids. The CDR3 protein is CASSLGLGGTDTQYF. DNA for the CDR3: TGTGCCAGCAGCTTAGGGCTCGGAGGCACAGATACGCAGTATTTT.

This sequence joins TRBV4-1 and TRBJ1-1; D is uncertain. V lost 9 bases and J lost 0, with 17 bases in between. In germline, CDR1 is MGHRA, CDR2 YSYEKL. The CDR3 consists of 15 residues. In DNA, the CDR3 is TGCGCCAGTGGCGCTCCCGGGCGCATGAACACTGAAGCTTTCTTT. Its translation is CASGAPGRMNTEAFF.

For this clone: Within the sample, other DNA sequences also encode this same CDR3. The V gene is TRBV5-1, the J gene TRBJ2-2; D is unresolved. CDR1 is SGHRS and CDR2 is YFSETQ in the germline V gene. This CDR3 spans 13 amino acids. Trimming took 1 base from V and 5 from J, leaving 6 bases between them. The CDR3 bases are TGCGCCAGCAGCTTGCTACCAACCGGGGAGCTGTTTTTT. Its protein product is CASSLLPTGELFF.

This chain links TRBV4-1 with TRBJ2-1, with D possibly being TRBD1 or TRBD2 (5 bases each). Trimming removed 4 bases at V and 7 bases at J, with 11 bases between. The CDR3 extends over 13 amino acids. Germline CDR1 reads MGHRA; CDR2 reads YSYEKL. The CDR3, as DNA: TGCGCCAGCAGCCTAGGGACGGTGAATGAGCAGTTCTTC. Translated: CASSLGTVNEQFF.

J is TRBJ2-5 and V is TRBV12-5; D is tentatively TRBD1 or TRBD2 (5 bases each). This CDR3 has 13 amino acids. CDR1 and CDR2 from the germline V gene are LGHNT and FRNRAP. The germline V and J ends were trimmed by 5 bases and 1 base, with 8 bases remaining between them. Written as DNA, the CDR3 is TGTGCTAGTGGTGGGACGGTCCAAGAGACCCAGTACTTC. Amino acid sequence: CASGGTVQETQYF.

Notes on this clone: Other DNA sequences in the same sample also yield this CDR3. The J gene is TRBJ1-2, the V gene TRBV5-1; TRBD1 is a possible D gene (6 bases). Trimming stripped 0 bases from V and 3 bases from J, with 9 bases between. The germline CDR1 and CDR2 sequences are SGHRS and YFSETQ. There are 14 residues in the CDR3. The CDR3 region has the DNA TGCGCCAGCAGCTTGGCCCCAGGGGACTATGGCTACACCTTC. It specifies CASSLAPGDYGYTF.

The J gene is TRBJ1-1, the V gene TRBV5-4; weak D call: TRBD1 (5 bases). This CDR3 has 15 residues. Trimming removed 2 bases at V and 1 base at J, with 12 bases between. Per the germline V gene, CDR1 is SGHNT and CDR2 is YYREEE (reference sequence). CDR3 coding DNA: TGTGCCAGCAGCTTTCTGACAGCCGAGAACACTGAAGCTTTCTTT. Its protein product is CASSFLTAENTEAFF.

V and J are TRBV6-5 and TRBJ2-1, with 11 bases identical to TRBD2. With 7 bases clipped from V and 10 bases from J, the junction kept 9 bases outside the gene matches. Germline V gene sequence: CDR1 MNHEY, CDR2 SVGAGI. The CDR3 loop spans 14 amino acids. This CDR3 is CASNALAGEGEQFF. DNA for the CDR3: TGTGCCAGCAACGCACTAGCGGGAGAGGGGGAGCAGTTCTTC.

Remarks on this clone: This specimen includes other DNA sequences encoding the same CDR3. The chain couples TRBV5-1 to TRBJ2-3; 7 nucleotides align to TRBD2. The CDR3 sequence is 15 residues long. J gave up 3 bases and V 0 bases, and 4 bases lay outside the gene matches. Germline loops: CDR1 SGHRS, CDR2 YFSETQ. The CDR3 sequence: CASSLAGAGTDTQYF. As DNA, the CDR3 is TGCGCCAGCAGCTTGGCGGGAGCGGGAACAGATACGCAGTATTTT.

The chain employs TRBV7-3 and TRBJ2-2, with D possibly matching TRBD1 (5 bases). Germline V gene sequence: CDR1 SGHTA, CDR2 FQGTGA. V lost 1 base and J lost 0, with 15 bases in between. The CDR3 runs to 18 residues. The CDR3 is CASSLIRARPPNTGELFF. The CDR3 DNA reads TGTGCCAGCAGCTTAATCAGGGCGAGACCCCCGAACACCGGGGAGCTGTTTTTT.

The CDR3, as DNA: TGTGCCAGCAGCGTAGATTGGGCCTATGGCTACACCTTC. It translates to CASSVDWAYGYTF. The chain employs TRBV9 and TRBJ1-2; D gene uncertain. Germline V lookup: CDR1 SGDLS, CDR2 YYNGEE. The CDR3 covers 13 residues. V lost 0 bases, J lost 4 bases, and 7 bases lay in between.

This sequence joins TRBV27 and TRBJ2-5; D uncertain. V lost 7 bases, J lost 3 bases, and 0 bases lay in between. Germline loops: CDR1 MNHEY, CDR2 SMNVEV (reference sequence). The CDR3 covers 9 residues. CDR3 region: CASKETQYF. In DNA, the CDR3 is TGTGCCAGCAAAGAGACCCAGTACTTC.